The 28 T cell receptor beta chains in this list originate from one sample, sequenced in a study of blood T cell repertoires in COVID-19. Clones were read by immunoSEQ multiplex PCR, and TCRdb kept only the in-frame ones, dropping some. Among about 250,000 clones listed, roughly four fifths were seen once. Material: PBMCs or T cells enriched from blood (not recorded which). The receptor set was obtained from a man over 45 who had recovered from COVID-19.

CDR3 loop: CASSSGTGDEKLFF. The CDR3 nucleotides read TGTGCCAGCAGCTCAGGGACAGGGGATGAAAAACTGTTTTTT. The chain combines TRBV5-6 with TRBJ1-4; 10 bases are a match to TRBD1. V trimming: 3 bases; J trimming: 6 bases; junction bases outside the gene matches: 2. Germline lookup yields CDR1 SGHDT and CDR2 YYEEEE. The CDR3 is 14 residues long. Using reference TRBV5-6 and TRBJ1-4 for the parts outside the CDR3, the full variable domain is DAGVTQSPTHLIKTRGQQVTLRCSPKSGHDTVSWYQQALGQGPQFIFQYYEEEERQRGNFPDRFSGHQFPNYSSELNVNALLLGDSALYLCASSSGTGDEKLFFGSGTQLSVL.

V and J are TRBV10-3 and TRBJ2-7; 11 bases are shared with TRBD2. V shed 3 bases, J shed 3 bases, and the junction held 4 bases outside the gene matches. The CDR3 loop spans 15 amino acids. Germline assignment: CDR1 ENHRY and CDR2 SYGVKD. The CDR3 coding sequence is TGTGCCATCAGTGACGTAACTAGCGGGAGCTACGAGCAGTACTTC. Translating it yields CAISDVTSGSYEQYF.

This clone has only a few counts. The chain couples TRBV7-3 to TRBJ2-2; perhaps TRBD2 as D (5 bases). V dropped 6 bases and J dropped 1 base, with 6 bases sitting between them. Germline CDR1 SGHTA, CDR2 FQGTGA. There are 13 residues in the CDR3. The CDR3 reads CASSTRNTGELFF. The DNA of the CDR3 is TGTGCCAGCAGTACTAGGAACACCGGGGAGCTGTTTTTT.

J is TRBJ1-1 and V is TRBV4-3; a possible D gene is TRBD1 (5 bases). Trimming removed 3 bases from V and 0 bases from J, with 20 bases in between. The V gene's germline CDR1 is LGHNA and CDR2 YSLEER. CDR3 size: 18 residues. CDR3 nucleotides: TGCGCCAGCAGCCAGAGACCCCCCCGGGGACTTCTGAACACTGAAGCTTTCTTT. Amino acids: CASSQRPPRGLLNTEAFF.

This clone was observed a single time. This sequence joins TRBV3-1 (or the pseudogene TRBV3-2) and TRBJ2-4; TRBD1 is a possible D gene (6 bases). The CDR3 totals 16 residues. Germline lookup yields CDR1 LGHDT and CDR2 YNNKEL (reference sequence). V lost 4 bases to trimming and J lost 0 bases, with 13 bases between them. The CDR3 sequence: CASSLRTELAKNIQYF. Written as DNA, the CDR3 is TGTGCCAGCAGCCTACGGACAGAATTAGCCAAAAACATTCAGTACTTC.

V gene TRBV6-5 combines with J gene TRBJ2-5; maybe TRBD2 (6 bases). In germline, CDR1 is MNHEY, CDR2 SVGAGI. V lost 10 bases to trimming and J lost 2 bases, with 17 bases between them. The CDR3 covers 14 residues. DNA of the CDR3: TGTGCCACCGGCCGCCGGGGAGGTCAAGAGACCCAGTACTTC. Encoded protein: CATGRRGGQETQYF.

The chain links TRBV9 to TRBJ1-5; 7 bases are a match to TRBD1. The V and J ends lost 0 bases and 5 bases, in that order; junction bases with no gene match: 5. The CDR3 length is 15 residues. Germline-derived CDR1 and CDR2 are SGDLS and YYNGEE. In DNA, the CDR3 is TGTGCCAGCAGCGTAGCGCCCCAGGGGGATCAGCCCCAGCATTTT. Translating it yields CASSVAPQGDQPQHF.

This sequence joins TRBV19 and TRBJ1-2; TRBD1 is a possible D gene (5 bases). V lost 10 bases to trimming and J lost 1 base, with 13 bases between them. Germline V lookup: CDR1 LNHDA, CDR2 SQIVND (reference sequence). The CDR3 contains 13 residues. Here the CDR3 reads CANPGPYNYGYTF. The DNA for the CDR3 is TGTGCCAACCCAGGGCCCTATAACTATGGCTACACCTTC.

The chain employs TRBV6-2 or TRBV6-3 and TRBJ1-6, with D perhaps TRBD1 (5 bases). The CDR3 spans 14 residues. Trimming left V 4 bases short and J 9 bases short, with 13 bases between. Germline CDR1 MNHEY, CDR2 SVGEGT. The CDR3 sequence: CASSWPAGGSPLHF. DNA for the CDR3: TGTGCCAGCAGTTGGCCGGCGGGGGGTTCACCCCTCCACTTT.

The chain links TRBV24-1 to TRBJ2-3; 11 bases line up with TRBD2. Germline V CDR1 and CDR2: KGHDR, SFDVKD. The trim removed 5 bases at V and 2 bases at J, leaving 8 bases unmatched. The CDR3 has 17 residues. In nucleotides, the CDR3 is TGTGCCACCAGTGGCCCCGGGACTAGCGGCTTCACAGATACGCAGTATTTT. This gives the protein CATSGPGTSGFTDTQYF.

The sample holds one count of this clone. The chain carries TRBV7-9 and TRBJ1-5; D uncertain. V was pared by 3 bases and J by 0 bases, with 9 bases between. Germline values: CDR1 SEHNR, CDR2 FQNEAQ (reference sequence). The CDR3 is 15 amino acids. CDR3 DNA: TGTGCCAGCAGCTTCTGGGGAGGTAGCAATCAGCCCCAGCATTTT. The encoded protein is CASSFWGGSNQPQHF.

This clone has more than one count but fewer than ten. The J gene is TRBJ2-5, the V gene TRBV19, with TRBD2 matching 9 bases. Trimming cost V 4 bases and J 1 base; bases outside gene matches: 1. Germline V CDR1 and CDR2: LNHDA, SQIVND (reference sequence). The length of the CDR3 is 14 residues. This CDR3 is CASSSGGGQETQYF. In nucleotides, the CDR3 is TGTGCCAGTAGTAGCGGGGGGGGCCAAGAGACCCAGTACTTC. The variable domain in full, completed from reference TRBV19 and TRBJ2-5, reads DGGITQSPKYLFRKEGQNVTLSCEQNLNHDAMYWYRQDPGQGLRLIYYSQIVNDFQKGDIAEGYSVSREKKESFPLTVTSAQKNPTAFYLCASSSGGGQETQYFGPGTRLLVL.

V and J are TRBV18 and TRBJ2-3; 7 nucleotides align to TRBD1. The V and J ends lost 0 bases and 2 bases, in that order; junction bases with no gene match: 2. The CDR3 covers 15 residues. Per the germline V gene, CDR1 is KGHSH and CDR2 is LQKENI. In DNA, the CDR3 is TGTGCCAGCTCACCACCGGACAGGTCCACAGATACGCAGTATTTT. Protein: CASSPPDRSTDTQYF.

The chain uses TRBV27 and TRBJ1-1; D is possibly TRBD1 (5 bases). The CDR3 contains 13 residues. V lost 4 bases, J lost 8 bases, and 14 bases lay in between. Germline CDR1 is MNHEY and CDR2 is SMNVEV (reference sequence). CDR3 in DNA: TGTGCCAGCAGTTACCAGGGATCTGGAGAAGCTTTCTTT. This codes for CASSYQGSGEAFF.

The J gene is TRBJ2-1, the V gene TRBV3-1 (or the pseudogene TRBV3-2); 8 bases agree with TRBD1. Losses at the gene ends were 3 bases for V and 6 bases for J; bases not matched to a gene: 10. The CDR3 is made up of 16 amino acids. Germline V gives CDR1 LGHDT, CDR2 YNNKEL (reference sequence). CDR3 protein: CASSHRQGWDANEQFF. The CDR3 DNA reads TGTGCCAGCAGCCACCGACAGGGGTGGGATGCCAATGAGCAGTTCTTC.

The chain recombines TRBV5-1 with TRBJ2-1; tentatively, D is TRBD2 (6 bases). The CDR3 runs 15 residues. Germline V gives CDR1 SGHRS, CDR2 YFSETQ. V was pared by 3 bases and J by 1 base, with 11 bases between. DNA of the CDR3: TGCGCCAGCAGCTCTACTAGCATATCCTACAATGAGCAGTTCTTC. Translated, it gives CASSSTSISYNEQFF.

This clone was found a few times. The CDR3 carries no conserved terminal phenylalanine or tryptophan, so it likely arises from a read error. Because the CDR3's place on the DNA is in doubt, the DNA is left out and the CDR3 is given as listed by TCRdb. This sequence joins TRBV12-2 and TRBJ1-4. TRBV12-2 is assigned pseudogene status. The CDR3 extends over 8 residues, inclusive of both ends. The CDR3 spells CARRATSV.

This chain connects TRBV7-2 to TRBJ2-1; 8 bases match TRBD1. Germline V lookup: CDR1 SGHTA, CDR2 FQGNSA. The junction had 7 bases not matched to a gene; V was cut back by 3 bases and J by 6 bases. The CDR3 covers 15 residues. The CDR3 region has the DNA TGTGCCAGCAGCTTCCGGGACAGGATCGGCAATGAGCAGTTCTTC. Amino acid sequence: CASSFRDRIGNEQFF.

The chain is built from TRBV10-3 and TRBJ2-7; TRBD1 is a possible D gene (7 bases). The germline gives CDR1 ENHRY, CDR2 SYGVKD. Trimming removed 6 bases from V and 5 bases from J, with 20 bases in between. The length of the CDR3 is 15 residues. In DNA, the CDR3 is TGTGCCATCAGGAGGGGCGGGACAGTACCCCACGAGCAGTACTTC. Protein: CAIRRGGTVPHEQYF.

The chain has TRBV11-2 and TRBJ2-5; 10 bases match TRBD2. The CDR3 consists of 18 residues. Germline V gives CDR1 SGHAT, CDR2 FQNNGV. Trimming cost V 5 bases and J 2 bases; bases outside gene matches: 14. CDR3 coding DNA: TGTGCCAGCAGCATCCGATTAGCGGGGGGTATACTTCAAGAGACCCAGTACTTC. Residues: CASSIRLAGGILQETQYF.

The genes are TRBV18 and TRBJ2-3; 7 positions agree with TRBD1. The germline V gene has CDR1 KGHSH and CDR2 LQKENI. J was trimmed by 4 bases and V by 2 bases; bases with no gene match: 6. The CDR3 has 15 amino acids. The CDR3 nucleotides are TGTGCCAGCTCACCAGCAGACAGGGCCGCAGATACGCAGTATTTT. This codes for CASSPADRAADTQYF.

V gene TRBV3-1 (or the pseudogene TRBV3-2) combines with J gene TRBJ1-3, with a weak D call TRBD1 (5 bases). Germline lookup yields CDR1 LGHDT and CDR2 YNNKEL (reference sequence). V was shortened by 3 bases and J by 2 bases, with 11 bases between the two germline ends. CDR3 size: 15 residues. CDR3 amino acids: CASSQGLSAGNTIYF. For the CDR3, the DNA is TGTGCCAGCAGCCAGGGACTCTCGGCTGGAAACACCATATATTTT.

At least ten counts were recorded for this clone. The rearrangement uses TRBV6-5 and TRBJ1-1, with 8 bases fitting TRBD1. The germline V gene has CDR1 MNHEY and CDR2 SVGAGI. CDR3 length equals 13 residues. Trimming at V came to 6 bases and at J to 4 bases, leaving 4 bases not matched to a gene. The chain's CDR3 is CASRDRAPTEAFF. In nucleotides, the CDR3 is TGTGCCAGCAGGGACAGGGCGCCCACTGAAGCTTTCTTT.

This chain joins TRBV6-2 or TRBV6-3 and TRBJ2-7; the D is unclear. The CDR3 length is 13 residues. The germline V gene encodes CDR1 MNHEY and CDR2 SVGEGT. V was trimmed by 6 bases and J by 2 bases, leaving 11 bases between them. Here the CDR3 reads CASSPAVPYEQYF. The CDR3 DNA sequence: TGTGCCAGCAGCCCGGCGGTTCCCTACGAGCAGTACTTC.

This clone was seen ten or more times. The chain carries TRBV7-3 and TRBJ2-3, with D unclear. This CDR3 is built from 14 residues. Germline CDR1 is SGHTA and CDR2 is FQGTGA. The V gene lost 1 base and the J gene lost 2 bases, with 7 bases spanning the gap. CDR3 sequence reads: CASSLSKLTDTQYF. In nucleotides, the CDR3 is TGTGCCAGCAGCTTAAGCAAGCTCACAGATACGCAGTATTTT.

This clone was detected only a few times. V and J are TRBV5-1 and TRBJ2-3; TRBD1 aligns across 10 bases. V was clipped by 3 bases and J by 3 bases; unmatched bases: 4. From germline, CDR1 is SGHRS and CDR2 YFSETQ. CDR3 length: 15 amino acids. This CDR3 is CASSSGTGVTDTQYF. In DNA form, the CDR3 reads TGCGCCAGCAGCTCCGGGACAGGGGTGACAGATACGCAGTATTTT.

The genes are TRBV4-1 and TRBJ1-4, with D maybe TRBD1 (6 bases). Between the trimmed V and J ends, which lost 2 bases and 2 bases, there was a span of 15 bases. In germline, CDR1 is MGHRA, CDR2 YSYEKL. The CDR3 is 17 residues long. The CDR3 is CASSQTPGTPTNEKLFF. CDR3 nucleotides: TGCGCCAGCAGCCAAACTCCCGGGACACCTACTAATGAAAAACTGTTTTTT.

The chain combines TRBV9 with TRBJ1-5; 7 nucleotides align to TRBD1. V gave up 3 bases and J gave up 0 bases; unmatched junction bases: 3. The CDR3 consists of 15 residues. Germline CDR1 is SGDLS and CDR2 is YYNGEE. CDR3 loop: CASSAGQNSNQPQHF. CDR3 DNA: TGTGCCAGCAGCGCGGGACAGAATAGCAATCAGCCCCAGCATTTT.